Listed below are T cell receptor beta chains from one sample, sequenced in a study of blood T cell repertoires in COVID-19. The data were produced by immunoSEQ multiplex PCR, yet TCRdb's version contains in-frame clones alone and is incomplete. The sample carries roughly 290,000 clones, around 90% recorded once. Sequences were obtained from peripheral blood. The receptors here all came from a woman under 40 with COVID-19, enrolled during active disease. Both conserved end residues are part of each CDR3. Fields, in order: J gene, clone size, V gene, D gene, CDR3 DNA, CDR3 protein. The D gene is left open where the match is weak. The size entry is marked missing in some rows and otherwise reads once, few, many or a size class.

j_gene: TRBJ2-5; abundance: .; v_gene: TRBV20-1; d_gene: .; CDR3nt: TGCAGTGCTAGTCCGGACTCCACCCGGTGGGGCCAAGAGACCCAGTACTTC; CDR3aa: CSASPDSTRWGQETQYF
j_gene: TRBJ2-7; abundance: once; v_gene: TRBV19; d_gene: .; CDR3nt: TGTGCCCGACCGGCCGGGTCGGTCGAGCAGTACTTC; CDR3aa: CARPAGSVEQYF
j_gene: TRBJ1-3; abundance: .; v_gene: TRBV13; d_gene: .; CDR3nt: TGTGCCAGCAGCTTAGGCGAGGCCGATGGAAACACCATATATTTT; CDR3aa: CASSLGEADGNTIYF
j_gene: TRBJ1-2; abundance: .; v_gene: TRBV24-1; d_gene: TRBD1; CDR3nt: TGTGCCACCAGTGACATGGACAGGGGCCCCGATGGCTACACCTTC; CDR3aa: CATSDMDRGPDGYTF
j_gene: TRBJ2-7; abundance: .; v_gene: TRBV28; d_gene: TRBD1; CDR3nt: TGTGCCAGCAGCATTGACAGGGCCCGGGGCGAGCAGTACTTC; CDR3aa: CASSIDRARGEQYF
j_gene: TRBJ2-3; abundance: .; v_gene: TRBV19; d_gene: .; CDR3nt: TGTGCCAGTAGTAACCGGGTGGGAGATACGCAGTATTTT; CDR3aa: CASSNRVGDTQYF
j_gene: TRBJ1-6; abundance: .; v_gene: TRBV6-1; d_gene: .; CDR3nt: TGTGCCAGCAGTGAAGTCAGGGAATATAATTCACCCCTCCACTTT; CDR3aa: CASSEVREYNSPLHF
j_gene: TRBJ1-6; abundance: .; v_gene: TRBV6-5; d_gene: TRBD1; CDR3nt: TGTGCCAGCAGTCCAACAGGGGTTCCTTATTCACCCCTCCACTTT; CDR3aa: CASSPTGVPYSPLHF
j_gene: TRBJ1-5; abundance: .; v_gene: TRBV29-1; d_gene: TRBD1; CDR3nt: TGCAGCGTCGGGACAGGGAGGGATCAGCCCCAGCATTTT; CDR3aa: CSVGTGRDQPQHF
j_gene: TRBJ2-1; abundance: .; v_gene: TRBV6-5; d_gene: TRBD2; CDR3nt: TGTGCCAGCAGTTCCAGCCTAGCGGGAGGGCCCTGGTTCTTC; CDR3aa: CASSSSLAGGPWFF
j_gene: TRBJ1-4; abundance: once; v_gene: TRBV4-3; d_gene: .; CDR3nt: TGCGCCAGCAGCCAAGAAATAGAGGGAGGTTCCGGTGAAAAACTGTTTTTT; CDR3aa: CASSQEIEGGSGEKLFF
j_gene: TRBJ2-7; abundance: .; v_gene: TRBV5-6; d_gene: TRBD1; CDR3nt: TGTGCCAGCAGCCCCGTCCGGGACAGGGGTTACGAGCAGTACTTC; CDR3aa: CASSPVRDRGYEQYF
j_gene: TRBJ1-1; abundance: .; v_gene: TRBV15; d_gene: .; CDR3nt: TGTGCCACCAGCAGAGATCGGGGGAACACTGAAGCTTTCTTT; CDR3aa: CATSRDRGNTEAFF
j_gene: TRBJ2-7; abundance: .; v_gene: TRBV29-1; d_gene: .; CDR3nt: TGCAGCGTTGCGGGTTCCCAATACGAGCAGTACTTC; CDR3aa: CSVAGSQYEQYF
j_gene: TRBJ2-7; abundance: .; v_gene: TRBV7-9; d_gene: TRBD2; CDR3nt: TGTGCCAGCAGCCCGCGTCGGGCTAGCGGGGTTGAAGAGCAGTACTTC; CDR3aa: CASSPRRASGVEEQYF
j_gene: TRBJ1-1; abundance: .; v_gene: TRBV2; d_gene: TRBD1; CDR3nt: TGTGCCAGCGTTGGGGACAGAGTGAACACTGAAGCTTTCTTT; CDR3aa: CASVGDRVNTEAFF
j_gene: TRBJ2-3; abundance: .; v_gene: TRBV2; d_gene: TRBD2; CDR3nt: TGTGCCAGCAGTTCCCGAGCGGGAGGGAGCACAGATACGCAGTATTTT; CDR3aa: CASSSRAGGSTDTQYF
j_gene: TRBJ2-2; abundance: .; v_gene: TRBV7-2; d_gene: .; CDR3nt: TGTGCCAGCACTACCCGGGTGCGGCTAGCACACACCGGGGAGCTGTTTTTT; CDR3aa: CASTTRVRLAHTGELFF
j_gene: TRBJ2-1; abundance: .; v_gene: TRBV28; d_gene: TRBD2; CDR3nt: TGTGCCAGCAGTCCCATTAGCGGGAGTGTCGATGAGCAGTTCTTC; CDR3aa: CASSPISGSVDEQFF
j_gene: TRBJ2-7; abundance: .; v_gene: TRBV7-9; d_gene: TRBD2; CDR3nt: TGTGCCAGCAGCTCCGGGACTAGCGGGTACGGCGGCGAGCAGTACTTC; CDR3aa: CASSSGTSGYGGEQYF
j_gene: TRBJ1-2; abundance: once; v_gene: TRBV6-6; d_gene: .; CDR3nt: TGTGCCAGCAGTACAGACAAGTATGGCTACACCTTC; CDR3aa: CASSTDKYGYTF
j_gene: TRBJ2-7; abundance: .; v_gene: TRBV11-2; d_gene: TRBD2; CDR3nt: TGTGCCAGCAGCTTAGTCAGGGAGGGGCAGTACTTC; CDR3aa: CASSLVREGQYF
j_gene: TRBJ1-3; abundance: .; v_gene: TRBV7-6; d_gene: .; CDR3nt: TGTGCCAGCAGCTTGATGGCAGGCAACTCTGGAAACACCATATATTTT; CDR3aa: CASSLMAGNSGNTIYF
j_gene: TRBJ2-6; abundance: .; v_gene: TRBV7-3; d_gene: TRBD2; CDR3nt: TGTGCCAGCAGCTTAACCCGACTAGCGGTAGGGGTCACTGGGGCCAACGTCCTGACTTTC; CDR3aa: CASSLTRLAVGVTGANVLTF
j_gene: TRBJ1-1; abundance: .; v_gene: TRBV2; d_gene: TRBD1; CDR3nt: TGTGCCAGCAGAACTGACAGGGCCGTCGATGAAGCTTTCTTT; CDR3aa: CASRTDRAVDEAFF
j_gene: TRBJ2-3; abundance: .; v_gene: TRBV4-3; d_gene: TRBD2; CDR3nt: TGCGCCAGCAGCCAAGACTGGGCTAGCGGGAGGGCCGTCGATACGCAGTATTTT; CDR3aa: CASSQDWASGRAVDTQYF
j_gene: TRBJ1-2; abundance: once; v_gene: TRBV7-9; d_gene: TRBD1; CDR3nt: TGTGCCAGCAGCCCCTATCAGGGACAGGGGAACTATGGCTACACCTTC; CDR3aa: CASSPYQGQGNYGYTF
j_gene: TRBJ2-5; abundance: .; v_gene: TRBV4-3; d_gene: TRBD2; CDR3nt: TGCGCCAGCAGCCAAGAGCGGGAGGGGTTCGGTCAAGAGACCCAGTACTTC; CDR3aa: CASSQEREGFGQETQYF
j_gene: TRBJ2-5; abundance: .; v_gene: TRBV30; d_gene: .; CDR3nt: TGTGCCTGGAGTGGTCAGGGCCAGGAGACCCAGTACTTC; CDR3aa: CAWSGQGQETQYF
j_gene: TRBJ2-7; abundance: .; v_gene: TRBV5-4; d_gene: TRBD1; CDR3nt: TGTGCCAGCAGCCAACCGGGACAGGTATCCTACGAGCAGTACTTC; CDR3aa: CASSQPGQVSYEQYF
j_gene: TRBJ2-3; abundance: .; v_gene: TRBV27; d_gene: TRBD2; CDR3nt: TGTGCCAGCAGCAAAAGCGGGATCACAGATACGCAGTATTTT; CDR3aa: CASSKSGITDTQYF
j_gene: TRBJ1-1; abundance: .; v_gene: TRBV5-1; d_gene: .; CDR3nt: TGCGCCAGCAGCCCCTCCGTGGCAGGGAACACTGAAGCTTTCTTT; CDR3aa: CASSPSVAGNTEAFF
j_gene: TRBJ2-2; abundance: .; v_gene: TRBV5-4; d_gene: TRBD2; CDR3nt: TGTGCCAGCAGCTTGCGGTTTCCGCGGGAGGGGAACACCGGGGAGCTGTTTTTT; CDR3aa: CASSLRFPREGNTGELFF
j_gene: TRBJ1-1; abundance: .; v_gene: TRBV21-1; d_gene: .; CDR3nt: TGTGCCAGCAGCCCCCGGACAGAAAACACTGAAGCTTTCTTT; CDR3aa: CASSPRTENTEAFF